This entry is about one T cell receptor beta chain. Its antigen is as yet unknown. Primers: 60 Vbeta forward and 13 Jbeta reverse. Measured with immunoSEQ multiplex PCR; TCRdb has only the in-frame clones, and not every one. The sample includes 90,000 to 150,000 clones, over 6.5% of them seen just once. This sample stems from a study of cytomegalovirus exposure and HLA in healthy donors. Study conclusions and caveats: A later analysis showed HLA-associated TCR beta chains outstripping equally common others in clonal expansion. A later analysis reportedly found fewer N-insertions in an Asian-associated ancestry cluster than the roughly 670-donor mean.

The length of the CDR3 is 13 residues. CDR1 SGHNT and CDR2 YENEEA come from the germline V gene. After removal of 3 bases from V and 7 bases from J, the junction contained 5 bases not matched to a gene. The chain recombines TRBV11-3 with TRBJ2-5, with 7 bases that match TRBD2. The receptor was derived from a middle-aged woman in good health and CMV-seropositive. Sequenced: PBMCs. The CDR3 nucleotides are TGTGCCAGCAGCTTCAGAGGGGAGGGGACCCAGTACTTC. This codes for CASSFRGEGTQYF. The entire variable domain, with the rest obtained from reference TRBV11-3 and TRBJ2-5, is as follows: EAGVVQSPRYKIIEKKQPVAFWCNPISGHNTLYWYLQNLGQGPELLIRYENEEAVDDSQLPKDRFSAERLKGVDSTLKIQPAELGDSAVYLCASSFRGEGTQYFGPGTRLLVL.